These T cell receptor beta chains were read from a single sample in a study of blood T cell repertoires in COVID-19. Sequenced by immunoSEQ multiplex PCR; TCRdb stores in-frame clones only, minus some. The table includes 350,000 to 450,000 clones, 85% to 90% detected once. The sample was peripheral blood. The receptors originated from a human donor in a cohort sampled during active COVID-19. The CDR3 runs from the conserved cysteine through the conserved F or W. A D gene is named only where the DNA matches it firmly. Rows may omit the clone size; those that give it use once, few, many or a size class.

J gene	V gene	D gene	clone size	CDR3 protein	CDR3 DNA
TRBJ2-1	TRBV12-5	TRBD2	NA	CASGRLAGALPNNEQFF	TGTGCTAGTGGTCGGTTAGCGGGGGCCCTTCCTAACAATGAGCAGTTCTTC
TRBJ2-5	TRBV6-2/TRBV6-3	TRBD2	NA	CASSGRLAAPQETQYF	TGTGCCAGCAGTGGAAGACTAGCAGCTCCCCAAGAGACCCAGTACTTC
TRBJ2-3	TRBV3-1/TRBV3-2	TRBD1	NA	CASSTTGSDTQYF	TGTGCCAGCAGTACGACAGGGTCAGATACGCAGTATTTT
TRBJ2-7	TRBV9	TRBD2	once	CASSVEGLAGTYEQYF	TGTGCCAGCAGCGTAGAAGGTCTAGCGGGGACCTACGAGCAGTACTTC
TRBJ2-2	TRBV21-1	NA	NA	CASGATTGELFF	TGTGCCAGTGGGGCCACGACCGGGGAGCTGTTTTTT
TRBJ2-1	TRBV5-1	NA	NA	CASRPRLQYNEQFF	TGCGCCAGCCGTCCGAGACTACAGTACAATGAGCAGTTCTTC
TRBJ1-2	TRBV19	TRBD1	NA	CASSIPTGDYGYTF	TGTGCCAGTAGTATTCCCACAGGGGACTATGGCTACACCTTC
TRBJ2-1	TRBV2	NA	NA	CASSETGVGEQFF	TGTGCCAGCAGTGAGACCGGCGTGGGCGAGCAGTTCTTC
TRBJ2-6	TRBV23-1	NA	NA	CASSQFPGSGANVLTF	TGCGCCAGCAGTCAATTTCCGGGCTCTGGGGCCAACGTCCTGACTTTC
TRBJ1-2	TRBV25-1	TRBD1	once	CASSARQGARDGYTF	TGTGCCAGCAGTGCCAGACAGGGGGCGCGGGATGGCTACACCTTC
TRBJ2-3	TRBV5-6	NA	NA	CASSFTGGTDTQYF	TGTGCCAGCAGCTTTACCGGGGGCACAGATACGCAGTATTTT
TRBJ1-4	TRBV14	NA	NA	CASSQATFGEKLFF	TGTGCCAGCAGCCAAGCGACCTTCGGGGAAAAACTGTTTTTT
TRBJ2-6	TRBV30	NA	NA	CAWSEGISGANVLTF	TGTGCCTGGAGTGAGGGGATCTCTGGGGCCAACGTCCTGACTTTC
TRBJ2-5	TRBV6-5	NA	NA	CASSSPRGRETQYF	TGTGCCAGCAGTTCCCCCAGGGGCAGGGAGACCCAGTACTTC
TRBJ1-1	TRBV2	NA	once	CASRPLSTGAETFF	TGTGCCAGCAGACCCTTATCGACAGGCGCTGAAACTTTCTTT
TRBJ2-1	TRBV19	TRBD2	NA	CASSISPPSGSTYNEQFF	TGTGCCAGTAGTATAAGTCCTCCTAGCGGGAGTACTTACAATGAGCAGTTCTTC
TRBJ2-1	TRBV7-3	TRBD2	NA	CASSLNGRAGDEQFF	TGTGCCAGCAGCTTAAACGGGAGGGCCGGCGATGAGCAGTTCTTC
TRBJ2-7	TRBV5-5	NA	NA	CASSSEAGAYEQYF	TGTGCCAGCAGCTCAGAGGCGGGGGCGTACGAGCAGTACTTC
TRBJ1-2	TRBV6-1	NA	NA	CASSEETGPKYYGYTF	TGTGCCAGCAGTGAAGAAACAGGCCCCAAATACTATGGCTACACCTTC
TRBJ2-3	TRBV9	TRBD2	NA	CASSAGLAGDTQYF	TGTGCCAGCAGCGCGGGACTAGCGGGAGATACGCAGTATTTT
TRBJ2-2	TRBV7-3	NA	NA	CASSLWGGATGELFF	TGTGCCAGCAGCTTATGGGGGGGCGCCACCGGGGAGCTGTTTTTT
TRBJ1-2	TRBV12-1	NA	NA	CASSRRVITNYGYTF	TGTGCCAGCAGTCGGAGAGTCATAACTAACTATGGCTACACCTTC
TRBJ1-4	TRBV11-2	TRBD1	NA	CASSLQGQPNEKLFF	TGTGCCAGCAGCTTACAGGGACAGCCTAATGAAAAACTGTTTTTT
TRBJ1-5	TRBV30	TRBD1	NA	CAWSRPGTGGFQPQHF	TGTGCCTGGAGCCGACCCGGGACAGGGGGCTTTCAGCCCCAGCATTTT
TRBJ2-3	TRBV4-1	NA	few	CASSHPTTGSSDTQYF	TGCGCCAGCAGCCATCCTACTACAGGGAGTTCAGATACGCAGTATTTT
TRBJ1-2	TRBV5-1	TRBD1	NA	CASSDPGQRWGGYTF	TGCGCCAGCAGCGACCCGGGACAGAGATGGGGTGGCTACACCTTC
TRBJ2-7	TRBV27	NA	few	CASSFQGRYEQYF	TGTGCCAGCAGTTTCCAGGGAAGGTACGAGCAGTACTTC
TRBJ2-5	TRBV5-1	NA	few	CASSFPGGRETQYF	TGCGCCAGCAGCTTCCCTGGGGGCCGAGAGACCCAGTACTTC
TRBJ2-1	TRBV10-2	TRBD2	NA	CASRPTSGVIYNEQFF	TGCGCCAGCAGGCCTACTAGCGGGGTAATATACAATGAGCAGTTCTTC
TRBJ1-2	TRBV5-1	NA	NA	CASSFASGRVEDGYTF	TGCGCCAGCAGCTTTGCAAGTGGGCGGGTGGAAGATGGCTACACCTTC
TRBJ1-4	TRBV15	TRBD1	once	CATSRSLPDRGEKLFF	TGTGCCACCAGCAGGTCCCTTCCGGACAGGGGTGAAAAACTGTTTTTT
TRBJ1-5	TRBV5-1	NA	NA	CASSLAGFYNQPQHF	TGCGCCAGCAGCTTGGCAGGTTTTTACAATCAGCCCCAGCATTTT
TRBJ1-5	TRBV20-1	NA	NA	CSTGLNQPQHF	TGCAGTACAGGGTTAAATCAGCCCCAGCATTTT
TRBJ2-1	TRBV27	TRBD2	once	CASSFNRAGGYDEQFF	TGTGCCAGCAGTTTTAATAGGGCGGGAGGTTACGATGAGCAGTTCTTC
TRBJ2-5	TRBV11-2	TRBD2	NA	CASSLNSGGETQYF	TGTGCCAGCAGCTTAAACAGCGGGGGGGAGACCCAGTACTTC
TRBJ2-7	TRBV11-2	NA	NA	CASSLDPVPNRGGQYF	TGTGCCAGCAGCTTAGATCCCGTCCCTAACAGGGGAGGGCAGTACTTC
TRBJ1-1	TRBV5-1	NA	NA	CASSFQGLNTEAFF	TGCGCCAGCAGCTTCCAGGGGCTGAACACTGAAGCTTTCTTT